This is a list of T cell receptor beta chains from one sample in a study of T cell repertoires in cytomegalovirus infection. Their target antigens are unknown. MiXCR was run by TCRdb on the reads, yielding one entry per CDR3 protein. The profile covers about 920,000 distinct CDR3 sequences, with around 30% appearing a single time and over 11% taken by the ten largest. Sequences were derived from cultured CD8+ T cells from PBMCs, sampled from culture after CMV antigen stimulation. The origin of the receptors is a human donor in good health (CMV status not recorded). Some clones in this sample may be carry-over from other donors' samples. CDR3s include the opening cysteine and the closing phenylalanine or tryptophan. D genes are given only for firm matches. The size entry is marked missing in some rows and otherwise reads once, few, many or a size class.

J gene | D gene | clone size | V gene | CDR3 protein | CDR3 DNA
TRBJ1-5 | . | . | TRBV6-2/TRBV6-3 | CVSKGRDGSFGPQHF | TGTGTCAGCAAGGGTAGGGACGGCTCTTTTGGGCCCCAGCATTTT
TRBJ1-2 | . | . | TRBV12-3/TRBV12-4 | CASTNGSGAANYGYTF | TGTGCCAGCACCAACGGGAGCGGCGCAGCTAACTATGGCTACACCTTC
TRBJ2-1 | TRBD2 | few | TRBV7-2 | CASSLARGWLAEYNEQFF | TGTGCCAGCAGCTTAGCGCGAGGTTGGCTAGCGGAGTACAATGAGCAGTTCTTC
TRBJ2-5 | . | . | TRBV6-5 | CASSLPDGEETQYF | TGTGCCAGCAGTCTTCCCGACGGGGAAGAGACCCAGTACTTC
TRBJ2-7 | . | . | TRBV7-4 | CVSSPTVITYEQYF | TGTGTCAGCAGCCCGACAGTTATTACCTACGAGCAGTACTTC
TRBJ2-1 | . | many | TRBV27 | CASRLLEYSYNEQFF | TGTGCCAGCAGACTCCTCGAATACTCCTACAATGAGCAGTTCTTC
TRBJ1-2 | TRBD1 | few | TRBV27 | CASSSKDRGVHYGYTF | TGTGCCAGCAGTTCCAAGGACAGGGGGGTTCACTATGGCTACACCTTC
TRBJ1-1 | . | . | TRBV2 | CASRGQKAFF | TGTGCCAGCAGAGGACAGAAGGCTTTCTTT
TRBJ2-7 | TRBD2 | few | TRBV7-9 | CASSLSSGATYEQYF | TGTGCCAGCAGCTTATCTAGCGGGGCGACCTACGAGCAGTACTTC
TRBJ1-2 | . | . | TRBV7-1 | CVVRDLFYGYTF | TGTGTGGTCAGGGACCTTTTCTATGGCTACACCTTC
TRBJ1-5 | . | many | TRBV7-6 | CASSLAIGGDQPQHF | TGTGCCAGCAGCTTAGCAATCGGGGGGGATCAGCCCCAGCATTTT
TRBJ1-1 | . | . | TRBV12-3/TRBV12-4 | CASSLRAGKNTEAFF | TGTGCCAGCAGTTTGAGGGCAGGGAAAAACACTGAAGCTTTCTTT
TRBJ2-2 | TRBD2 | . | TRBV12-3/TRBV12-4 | CASYISGASKTGELFF | TGTGCCAGCTACATTAGCGGGGCTTCGAAAACCGGGGAGCTGTTTTTT
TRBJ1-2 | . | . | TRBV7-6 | CASSASARAVYGYTF | TGTGCCAGCAGCGCGTCCGCAAGGGCGGTCTATGGCTACACCTTC
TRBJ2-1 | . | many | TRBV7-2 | CASSTNRVWDEQFF | TGTGCCAGCAGTACCAACAGGGTCTGGGATGAGCAGTTCTTC
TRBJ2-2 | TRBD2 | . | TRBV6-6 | CASSYPLTSGGPVNTGELFF | TGTGCCAGCAGTTACCCATTGACTAGCGGGGGGCCTGTGAACACCGGGGAGCTGTTTTTT
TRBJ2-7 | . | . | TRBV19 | CASSTFRDRGYEQYF | TGTGCCAGTAGTACCTTCCGGGACCGCGGATACGAGCAGTACTTC
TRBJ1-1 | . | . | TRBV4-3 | CASSQDRSGLNTEAFF | TGCGCCAGCAGCCAAGATAGGTCAGGGCTGAACACTGAAGCTTTCTTT
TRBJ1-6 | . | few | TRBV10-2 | CASSESATYNSPLHF | TGCGCCAGCAGTGAGTCGGCTACATACAATTCACCCCTCCACTTT
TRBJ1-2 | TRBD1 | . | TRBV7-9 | CASSPSGGINYGYTF | TGTGCCAGCAGCCCCTCAGGGGGAATCAACTATGGCTACACCTTC
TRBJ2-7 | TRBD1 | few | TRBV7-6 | CASSSGQGNEQYF | TGTGCCAGCAGCTCCGGACAGGGTAACGAGCAGTACTTC
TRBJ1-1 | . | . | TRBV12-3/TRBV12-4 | CASSLIGGAEAFF | TGTGCCAGCAGTTTAATCGGGGGGGCTGAAGCTTTCTTT
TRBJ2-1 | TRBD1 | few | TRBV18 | CASSPGTAIHYNEQFF | TGTGCCAGCTCACCCGGGACAGCTATACATTACAATGAGCAGTTCTTC